This entry concerns a single T cell receptor (beta chain). This receptor's antigen is unknown. A read error is possible here, since a much larger clone lies one base away. Since no conserved phenylalanine or tryptophan closes the CDR3, a read error is the likely cause. Set within a cohort of healthcare workers in London, UK, this nested case-control study involved weekly PCR testing of nasopharyngeal swabs along with blood sampling. Between 23 and 31 March 2020, the week of the UK lockdown, healthcare workers were enrolled and then followed up weekly for as long as 16 weeks. The method behind the library was 5' RACE. The run used a NextSeq 500. The TCR library protocol attached unique molecular identifiers to individual cDNA molecules to correct for sequencing error and PCR bias. Both TCR alpha and beta chains were sequenced, and tight co-correlation was observed between alpha and beta sequence abundances in each sample. In the authors' own workflow: Decombinator V4 was used to annotate TCR sequences for V gene, J gene and CDR3. Expanded TCRs were defined as changing significantly between any two time points under a Poisson model with p below 0.0001. TCR abundances were normalised to the total number of TCRs sequenced per sample and were expressed as counts per million. TRAV1-2 paired with TRAJ12, TRAJ20 or TRAJ33 defined MAIT TCRs, while TRAV10 paired with TRAJ18 defined iNKT TCRs. VDJdb, accessed on 1 November 2021, was searched for TCRs annotated for CMV, EBV and SARS-CoV-2, and TCRs annotated for more than one antigen were excluded. TCRdb reworked the public reads: Q25 trimming with fastp, MiXCR clone assembly, productive beta chains retained. Rows matching on CDR3 protein sequence are summarized as one entry with the most common DNA and genes. What appears here as the V and J calls and clone size reflects TCRdb's work, not the paper's. The sample profile shows more than 90,000 distinct CDR3 sequences; roughly 11% of them were found once. The top ten clones comprise approximately 5% of the sample.

The data were taken from a study of early T cells in non-severe SARS-CoV-2 infection (dated by TCRdb to the early 2020s). In the study overall: Because TCR sequencing was done on bulk RNA from unsorted whole blood, the alpha and beta chains could not be paired.

The CDR3 numbers 13 amino acids, ends counted. CDR3 DNA is the only sequence kept; it has 39 bases, read in frame from the first base. The germline V gene yields MDHEN for CDR1 and SYDVKM for CDR2. V is clipped by 6 bases and J by 1 base, and the sequence between their germline boundaries is 10 bases long. Findings and caveats that apply to the study as a whole: VDJdb matching was skewed toward anti-spike CD8 responses and likely underestimated virus-specific expansions, missing private and CD4 specificities.

The chain is assembled from TRBV28 and TRBJ2-7; TRBD1 is perhaps the D gene, given 5 matching bases. The TCR was taken from an adult who was a healthcare worker with PCR-confirmed SARS-CoV-2 infection or an uninfected control (not recorded which). The sample taken for sequencing was whole blood. The DNA sequence is given as TGTGCCAGCAGAAGGGGCGGATCCTACGAGCAGTACTAC. Translation gives CASRRGGSYEQYY.